One T cell receptor (beta chain) is described in this entry. These data originate in a study of cytomegalovirus exposure and HLA in healthy donors. The PCR made use of 60 Vbeta and 13 Jbeta primers. Clones were sequenced by immunoSEQ multiplex PCR, and TCRdb holds only the in-frame ones, with some missing. Among 85,000 to 110,000 clones listed, 60% to 80% were seen once. Germline CDR1 MRHNA, CDR2 SNTAGT. V lost 0 bases to trimming and J lost 4 bases; unmatched junction nucleotides: 5. This CDR3 contains 16 residues. This receptor was identified in a man aged 45 to 65 in good health and CMV-seropositive. Sequenced material: PBMCs. The chain carries TRBV6-4 and TRBJ2-3; TRBD2 matches 9 bases. The CDR3 sequence is CASSDSKTSGADTQYF. The CDR3 DNA reads TGTGCCAGCAGTGACTCGAAGACTAGCGGTGCAGATACGCAGTATTTT.